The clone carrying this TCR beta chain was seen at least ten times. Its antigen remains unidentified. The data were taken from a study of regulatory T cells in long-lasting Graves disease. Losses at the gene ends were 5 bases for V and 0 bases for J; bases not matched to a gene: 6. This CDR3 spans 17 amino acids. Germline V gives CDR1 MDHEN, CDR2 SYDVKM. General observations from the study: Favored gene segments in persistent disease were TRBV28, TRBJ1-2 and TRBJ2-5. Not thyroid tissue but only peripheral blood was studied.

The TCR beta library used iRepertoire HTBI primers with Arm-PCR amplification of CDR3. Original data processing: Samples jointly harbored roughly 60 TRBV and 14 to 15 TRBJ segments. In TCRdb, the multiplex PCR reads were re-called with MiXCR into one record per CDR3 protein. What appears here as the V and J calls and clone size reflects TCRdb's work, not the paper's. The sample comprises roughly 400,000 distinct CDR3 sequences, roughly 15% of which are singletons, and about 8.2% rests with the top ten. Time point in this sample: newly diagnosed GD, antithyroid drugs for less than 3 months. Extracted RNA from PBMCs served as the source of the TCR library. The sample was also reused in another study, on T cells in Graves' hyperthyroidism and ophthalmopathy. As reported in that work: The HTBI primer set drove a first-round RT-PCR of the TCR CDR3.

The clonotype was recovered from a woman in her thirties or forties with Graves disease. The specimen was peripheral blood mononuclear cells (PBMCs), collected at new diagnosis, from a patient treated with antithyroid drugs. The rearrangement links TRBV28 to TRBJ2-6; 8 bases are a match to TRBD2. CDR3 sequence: CASSRREGLSGANVLTF. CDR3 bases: TGTGCCAGCAGTCGCCGGGAGGGACTCTCTGGGGCCAACGTCCTGACTTTC.